This T cell receptor (beta chain) was sequenced for a study of T cell responses to AZD1222 COVID-19 vaccine. Study-wide points: The donor cohort was predominantly white British with a female majority, and clonal diversity may have been underestimated.

The protocol was immunoSEQ multiplex PCR, while the TCRdb copy is restricted to in-frame clones and leaves out a portion. The sample includes tens of thousands of clones, under 85% of them seen just once. The V gene lost 0 bases and the J gene lost 1 base, with 7 bases spanning the gap. This CDR3 is 15 amino acids long. Germline lookup yields CDR1 SEHNR and CDR2 FQNEAQ (reference sequence). As regards this clone: Its cognate antigen is unknown.

This TCR derives from an adult in good health. The V and J genes are TRBV7-9 and TRBJ1-5; possibly TRBD1 for D (5 bases). This specimen consisted of peripheral blood, obtained on day 0 of MenACWY control vaccination. The CDR3 nucleotides read TGTGCCAGCAGCTTAGCGGAGGGGAGCAATCAGCCCCAGCATTTT. It specifies CASSLAEGSNQPQHF.